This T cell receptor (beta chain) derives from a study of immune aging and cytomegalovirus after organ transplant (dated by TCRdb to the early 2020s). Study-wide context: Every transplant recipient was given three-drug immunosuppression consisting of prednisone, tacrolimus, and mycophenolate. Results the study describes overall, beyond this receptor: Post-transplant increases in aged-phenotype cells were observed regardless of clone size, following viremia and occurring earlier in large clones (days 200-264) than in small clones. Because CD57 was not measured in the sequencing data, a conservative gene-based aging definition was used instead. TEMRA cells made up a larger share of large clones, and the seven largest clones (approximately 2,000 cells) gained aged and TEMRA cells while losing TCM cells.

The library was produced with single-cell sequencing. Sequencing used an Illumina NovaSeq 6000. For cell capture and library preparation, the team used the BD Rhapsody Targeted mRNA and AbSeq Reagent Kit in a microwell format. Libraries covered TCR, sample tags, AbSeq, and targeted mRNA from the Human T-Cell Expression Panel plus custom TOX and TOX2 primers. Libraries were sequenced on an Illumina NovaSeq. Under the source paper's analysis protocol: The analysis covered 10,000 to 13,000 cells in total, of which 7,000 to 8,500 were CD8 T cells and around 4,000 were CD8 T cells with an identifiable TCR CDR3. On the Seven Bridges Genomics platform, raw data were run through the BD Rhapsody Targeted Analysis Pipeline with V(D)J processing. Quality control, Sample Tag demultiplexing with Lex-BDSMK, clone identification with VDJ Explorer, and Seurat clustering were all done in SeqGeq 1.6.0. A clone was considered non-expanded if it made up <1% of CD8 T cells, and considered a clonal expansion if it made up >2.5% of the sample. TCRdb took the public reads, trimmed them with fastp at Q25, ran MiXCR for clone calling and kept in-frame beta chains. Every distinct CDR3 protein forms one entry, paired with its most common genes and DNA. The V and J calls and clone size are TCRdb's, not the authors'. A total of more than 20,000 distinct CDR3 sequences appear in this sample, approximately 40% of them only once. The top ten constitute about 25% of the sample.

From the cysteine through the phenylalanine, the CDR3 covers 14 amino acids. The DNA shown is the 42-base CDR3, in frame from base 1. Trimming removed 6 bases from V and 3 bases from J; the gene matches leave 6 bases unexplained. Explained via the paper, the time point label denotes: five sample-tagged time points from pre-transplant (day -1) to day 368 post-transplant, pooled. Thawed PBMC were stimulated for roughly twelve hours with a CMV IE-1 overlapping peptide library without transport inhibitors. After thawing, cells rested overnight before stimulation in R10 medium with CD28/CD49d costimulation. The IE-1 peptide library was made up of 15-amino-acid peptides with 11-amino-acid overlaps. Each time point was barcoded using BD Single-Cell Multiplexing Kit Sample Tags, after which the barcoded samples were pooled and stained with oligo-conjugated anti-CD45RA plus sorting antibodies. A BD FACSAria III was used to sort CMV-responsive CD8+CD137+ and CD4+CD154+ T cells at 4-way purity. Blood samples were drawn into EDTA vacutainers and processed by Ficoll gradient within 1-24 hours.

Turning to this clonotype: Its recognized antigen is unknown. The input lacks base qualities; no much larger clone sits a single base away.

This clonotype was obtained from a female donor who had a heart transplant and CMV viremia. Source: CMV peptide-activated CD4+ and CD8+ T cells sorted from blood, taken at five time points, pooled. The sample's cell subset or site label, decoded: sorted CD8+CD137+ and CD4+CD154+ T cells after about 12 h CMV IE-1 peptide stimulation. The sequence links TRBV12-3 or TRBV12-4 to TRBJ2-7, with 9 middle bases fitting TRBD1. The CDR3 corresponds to CASSETGGNYEQYF. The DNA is TGTGCCAGCAGCGAGACAGGGGGTAACTACGAGCAGTACTTC.